This T cell receptor (beta chain) stems from a study of shared clonotypes between healthy human individuals. Some clones are missing from TCRdb's copy, which holds only in-frame ones; the method was immunoSEQ multiplex PCR. The sample has about 2 million clones, about 95% seen once. The naive CD8 subset, CD45RO-negative cells positively selected for CCR7, excluded terminally differentiated effector memory CD45RA+ cells. From germline, CDR1 is SGHVS and CDR2 FNYEAQ. CDR3 size: 18 residues. V lost 1 base and J lost 9; bases outside the gene matches: 15. The sequence was collected from a man aged 18 to 35 in good health. The chain carries TRBV7-6 and TRBJ2-1; 10 bases align to TRBD2. The specimen was naive CD8+ T cells sorted from blood. CDR3 coding DNA: TGTGCCAGCAGCTTAGAGTTAGCGGGGGGCCCTTCGTCCGCTGAGCAGTTCTTC. Its translation: CASSLELAGGPSSAEQFF.